This TCR beta chain was obtained from a study of regulatory T cells in long-lasting Graves disease. Study-wide background: Graves' patients, newly diagnosed, had taken antithyroid drugs under 3 months.

Study findings and constraints: Patients with persistent disease showed a bias toward TRBV28, TRBJ1-2 and TRBJ2-5.

A note on this clonotype: Its cognate antigen is unknown.

The authors built TCR beta libraries using iRepertoire HTBI primers and Arm-PCR of CDR3 regions. In TCRdb, the multiplex PCR reads were re-called with MiXCR into one record per CDR3 protein. The repertoire holds roughly 360,000 distinct CDR3 sequences, with over 9.5% as singletons. Noted time point: newly diagnosed GD, antithyroid drugs for less than 3 months. Extracted PBMC RNA gave rise to the TCR library. The germline CDR1 and CDR2 sequences are LNHDA and SQIVND (reference sequence). The CDR3 length is 17 residues. Germline trimming cut 3 bases from V and 0 bases from J; bases unmatched to any gene: 2. The same data also went into a second study, on T cells in Graves' hyperthyroidism and ophthalmopathy. That paper adds: HTBI primers were used for first-round RT-PCR of the TCR CDR3. Blood also contained most expanded thyroid clonotypes above 0.001.

The input for sequencing was peripheral blood mononuclear cells (PBMCs), taken at new diagnosis, from a patient treated with antithyroid drugs. The chain employs TRBV19 and TRBJ2-6; 10 positions agree with TRBD2. The receptor's source is a woman under 30 with Graves disease. The DNA for the CDR3 is TGTGCCAGTAGTATCAGCGGGGGGGTCTCTGGGGCCAACGTCCTGACTTTC. It translates to CASSISGGVSGANVLTF.